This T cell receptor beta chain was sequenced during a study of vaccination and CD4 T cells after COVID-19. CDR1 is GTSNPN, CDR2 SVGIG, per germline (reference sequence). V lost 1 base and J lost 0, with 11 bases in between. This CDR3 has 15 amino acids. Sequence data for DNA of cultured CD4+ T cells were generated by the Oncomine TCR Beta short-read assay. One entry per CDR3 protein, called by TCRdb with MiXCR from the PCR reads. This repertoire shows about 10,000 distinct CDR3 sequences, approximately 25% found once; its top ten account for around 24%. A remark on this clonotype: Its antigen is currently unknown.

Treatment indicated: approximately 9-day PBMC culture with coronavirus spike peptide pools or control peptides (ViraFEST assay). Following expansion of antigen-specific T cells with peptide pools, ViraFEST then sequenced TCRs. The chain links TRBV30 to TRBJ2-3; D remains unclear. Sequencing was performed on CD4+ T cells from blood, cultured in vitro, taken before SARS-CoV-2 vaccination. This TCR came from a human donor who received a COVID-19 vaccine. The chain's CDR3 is CAWSAIAPSTDTQYF. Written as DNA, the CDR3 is TGTGCCTGGAGTGCCATCGCACCAAGCACAGATACGCAGTATTTT.